The 3 T cell receptor beta chains below were found in one sample sequenced in a study of blood T cell repertoires in COVID-19. This table comes from immunoSEQ multiplex PCR, and its TCRdb copy is limited to in-frame clones, with some not included. This sample has some 170,000 clones, with 81% found just once. The sequencing input was peripheral blood. The receptors derive from a man between 60 and 75 years old with active or convalescent COVID-19.

This clone was detected only a few times. The genes are TRBV19 and TRBJ1-1, with a possible D match to TRBD1 (6 bases). Germline V gene lookup returns CDR1 LNHDA and CDR2 SQIVND (reference sequence). The V end lost 5 bases, the J end lost 1 base, and 11 bases lay between the germline ends. The CDR3 runs 14 residues. This CDR3 is CASSGLTGNTEAFF. As DNA, the CDR3 is TGTGCCAGTAGTGGACTGACAGGGAACACTGAAGCTTTCTTT.

The chain carries TRBV2 and TRBJ1-5, with D unresolved. V gave up 8 bases and J gave up 3 bases, with 11 bases separating them. The CDR3 loop spans 13 amino acids. Per germline, CDR1 SNHLY and CDR2 FYNNEI. CDR3 DNA sequence: TGTGCCAGCCGAGGAGGAACCAATCAGCCCCAGCATTTT. Translated: CASRGGTNQPQHF.

V is TRBV4-2 and J is TRBJ1-4; maybe TRBD1 (5 bases). This CDR3 has 17 amino acids. The germline V and J ends were trimmed by 0 bases and 7 bases, with 18 bases remaining between them. CDR1 is LGHNA, CDR2 YNFKEQ, per germline. Here the CDR3 reads CASSQDYSAGGSEKLFF. CDR3 in DNA: TGTGCCAGCAGCCAAGATTATAGCGCGGGGGGATCTGAAAAACTGTTTTTT.